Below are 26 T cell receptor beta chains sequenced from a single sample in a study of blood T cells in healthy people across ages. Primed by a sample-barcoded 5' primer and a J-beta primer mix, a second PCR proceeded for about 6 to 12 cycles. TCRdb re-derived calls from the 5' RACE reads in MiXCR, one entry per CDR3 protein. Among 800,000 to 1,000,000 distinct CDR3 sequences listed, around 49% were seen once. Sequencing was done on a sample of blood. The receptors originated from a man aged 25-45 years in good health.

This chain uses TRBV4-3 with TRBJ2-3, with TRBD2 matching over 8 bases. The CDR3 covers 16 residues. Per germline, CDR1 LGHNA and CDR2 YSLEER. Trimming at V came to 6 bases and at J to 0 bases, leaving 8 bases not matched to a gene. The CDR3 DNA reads TGCGCCAGCAGGCGCACTAGCGGTTATAGCACAGATACGCAGTATTTT. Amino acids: CASRRTSGYSTDTQYF.

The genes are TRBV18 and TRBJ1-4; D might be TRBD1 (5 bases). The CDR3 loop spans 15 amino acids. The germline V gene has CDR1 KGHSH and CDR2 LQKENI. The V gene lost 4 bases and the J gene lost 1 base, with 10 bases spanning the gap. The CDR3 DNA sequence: TGTGCCAGCTCACAGAGACAGATAACTAATGAAAAACTGTTTTTT. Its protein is CASSQRQITNEKLFF.

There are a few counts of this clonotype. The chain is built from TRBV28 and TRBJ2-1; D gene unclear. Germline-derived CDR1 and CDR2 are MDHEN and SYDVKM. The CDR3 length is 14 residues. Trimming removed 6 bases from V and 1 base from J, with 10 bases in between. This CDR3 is CASSPVASYNEQFF. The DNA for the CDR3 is TGTGCCAGCAGCCCCGTAGCTTCCTACAATGAGCAGTTCTTC.

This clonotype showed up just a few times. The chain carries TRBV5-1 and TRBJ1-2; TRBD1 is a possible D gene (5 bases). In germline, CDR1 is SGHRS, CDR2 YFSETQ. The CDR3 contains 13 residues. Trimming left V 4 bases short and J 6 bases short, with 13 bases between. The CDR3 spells CASSKDLGDGYTF. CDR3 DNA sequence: TGCGCCAGCAGCAAGGACTTAGGGGATGGCTACACCTTC.

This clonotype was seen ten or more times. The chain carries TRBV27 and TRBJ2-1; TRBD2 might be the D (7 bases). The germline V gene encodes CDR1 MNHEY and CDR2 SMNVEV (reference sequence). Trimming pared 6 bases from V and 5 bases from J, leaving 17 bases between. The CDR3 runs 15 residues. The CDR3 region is CASRLRGAGDNEQFF. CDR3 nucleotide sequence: TGTGCCAGCAGACTTCGGGGGGCCGGGGACAATGAGCAGTTCTTC.

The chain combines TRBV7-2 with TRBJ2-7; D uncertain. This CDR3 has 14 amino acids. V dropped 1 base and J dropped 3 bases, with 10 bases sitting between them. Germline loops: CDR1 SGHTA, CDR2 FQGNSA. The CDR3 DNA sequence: TGTGCCAGCAGCTTAGAGGTGGCTTTCTACGAGCAGTACTTC. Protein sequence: CASSLEVAFYEQYF.

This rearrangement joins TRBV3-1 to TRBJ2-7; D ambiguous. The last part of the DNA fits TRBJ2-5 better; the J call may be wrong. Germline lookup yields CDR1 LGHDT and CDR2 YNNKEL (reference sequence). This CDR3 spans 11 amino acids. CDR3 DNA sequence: TGTGCCAGCAGTCGCTTTGAGACCCAGTACTTC. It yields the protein CASSRFETQYF.

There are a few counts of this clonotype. This CDR3 reads CASSPGLTEAFF. The CDR3 bases are TGTGCCAGCAGCCCCGGGCTCACTGAAGCTTTCTTT. The chain links TRBV7-2 to TRBJ1-1, with unresolved D. This CDR3 contains 12 residues. Trimming removed 5 bases at V and 4 bases at J, with 8 bases between. CDR1 and CDR2 (germline): SGHTA, FQGNSA.

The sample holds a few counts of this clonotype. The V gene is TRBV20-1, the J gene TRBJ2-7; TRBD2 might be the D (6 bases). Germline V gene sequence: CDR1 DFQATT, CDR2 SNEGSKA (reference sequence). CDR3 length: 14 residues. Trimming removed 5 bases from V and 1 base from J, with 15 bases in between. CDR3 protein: CSAPPGLASYEQYF. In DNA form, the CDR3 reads TGCAGTGCTCCACCGGGACTTGCATCCTACGAGCAGTACTTC.

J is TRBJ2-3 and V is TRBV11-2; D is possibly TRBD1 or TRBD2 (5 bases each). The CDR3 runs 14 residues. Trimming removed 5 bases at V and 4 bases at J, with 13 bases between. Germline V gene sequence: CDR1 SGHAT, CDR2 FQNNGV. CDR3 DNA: TGTGCCAGCAGCAGGGGACCACGACCAGATACGCAGTATTTT. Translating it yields CASSRGPRPDTQYF.

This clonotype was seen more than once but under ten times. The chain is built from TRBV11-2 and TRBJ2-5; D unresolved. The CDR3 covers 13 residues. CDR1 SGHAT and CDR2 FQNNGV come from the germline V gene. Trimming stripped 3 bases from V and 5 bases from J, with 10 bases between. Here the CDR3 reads CASSFTLEETQYF. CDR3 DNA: TGTGCCAGCAGCTTCACGTTAGAGGAGACCCAGTACTTC. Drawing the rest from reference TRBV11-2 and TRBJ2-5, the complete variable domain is EAGVAQSPRYKIIEKRQSVAFWCNPISGHATLYWYQQILGQGPKLLIQFQNNGVVDDSQLPKDRFSAERLKGVDSTLKIQPAKLEDSAVYLCASSFTLEETQYFGPGTRLLVL.

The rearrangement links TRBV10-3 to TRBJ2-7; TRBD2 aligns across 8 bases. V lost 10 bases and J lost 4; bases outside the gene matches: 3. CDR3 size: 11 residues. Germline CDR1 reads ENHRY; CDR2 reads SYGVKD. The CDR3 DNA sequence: TGTGCCACCGGACTAGCTTACGAGCAGTACTTC. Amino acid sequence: CATGLAYEQYF.

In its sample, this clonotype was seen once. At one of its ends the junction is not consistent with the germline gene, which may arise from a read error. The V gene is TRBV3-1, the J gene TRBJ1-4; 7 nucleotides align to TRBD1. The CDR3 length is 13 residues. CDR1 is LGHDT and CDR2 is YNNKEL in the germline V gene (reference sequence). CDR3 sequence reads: CTSTISGGEKLFF. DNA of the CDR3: TGTACCAGCACCATATCAGGGGGTGAAAAACTGTTTTTT.

For the CDR3, the DNA is TGTGCCAGTAGTATCACAGGGGGTGTGGGAAATAAGCAGTTCTTC. It codes for CASSITGGVGNKQFF. The V call is TRBV19, the J call TRBJ2-1; TRBD1 matches 8 bases. Germline CDR1 and CDR2: LNHDA and SQIVND (reference sequence). The V gene end was trimmed by 3 bases and the J gene end by 11 bases; junction bases not matched to a gene: 12. The CDR3 is 15 residues long.

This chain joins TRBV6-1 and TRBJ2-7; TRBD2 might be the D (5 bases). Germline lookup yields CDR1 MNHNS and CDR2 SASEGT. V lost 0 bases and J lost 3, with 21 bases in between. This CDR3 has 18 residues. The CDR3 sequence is CASSEASALREHHYEQYF. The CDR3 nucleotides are TGTGCCAGCAGTGAAGCCTCTGCACTCCGGGAACATCACTACGAGCAGTACTTC.

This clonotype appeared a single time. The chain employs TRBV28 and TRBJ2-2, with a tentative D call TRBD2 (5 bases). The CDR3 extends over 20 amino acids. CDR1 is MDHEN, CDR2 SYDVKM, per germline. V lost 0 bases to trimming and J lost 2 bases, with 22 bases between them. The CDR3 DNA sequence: TGTGCCAGCAGTTTATGGGGGTCGAGGGAACTACTCTTAAACACCGGGGAGCTGTTTTTT. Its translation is CASSLWGSRELLLNTGELFF.

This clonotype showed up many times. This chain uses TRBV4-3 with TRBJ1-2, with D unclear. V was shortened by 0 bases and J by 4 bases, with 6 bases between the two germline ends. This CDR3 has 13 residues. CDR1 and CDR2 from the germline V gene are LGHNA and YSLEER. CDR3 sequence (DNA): TGCGCCAGCAGCCAAGAAGCACGCTATGGCTACACCTTC. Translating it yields CASSQEARYGYTF.

Here the CDR3 reads CASSVSGDRNQPQHF. The CDR3 bases are TGTGCCAGCAGCGTTTCAGGGGACCGCAATCAGCCCCAGCATTTT. The rearrangement uses TRBV9 and TRBJ1-5, with a weak D call TRBD1 (6 bases). Trimming removed 2 bases from V and 2 bases from J, with 11 bases in between. The CDR3 has 15 residues. Germline CDR1 reads SGDLS; CDR2 reads YYNGEE.

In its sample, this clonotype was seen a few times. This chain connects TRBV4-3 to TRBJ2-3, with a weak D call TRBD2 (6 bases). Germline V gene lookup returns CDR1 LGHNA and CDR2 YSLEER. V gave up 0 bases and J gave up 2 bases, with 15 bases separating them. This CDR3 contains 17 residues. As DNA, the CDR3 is TGCGCCAGCAGCCAAGATTACCCGGGGGAGTTCACAGATACGCAGTATTTT. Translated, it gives CASSQDYPGEFTDTQYF.

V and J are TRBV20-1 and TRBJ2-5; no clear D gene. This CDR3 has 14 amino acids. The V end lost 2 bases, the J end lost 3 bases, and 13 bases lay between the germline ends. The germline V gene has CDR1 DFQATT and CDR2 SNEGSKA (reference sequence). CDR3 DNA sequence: TGCAGTGCTAGACTAGGCAGTCGGAAAGAGACCCAGTACTTC. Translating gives CSARLGSRKETQYF.

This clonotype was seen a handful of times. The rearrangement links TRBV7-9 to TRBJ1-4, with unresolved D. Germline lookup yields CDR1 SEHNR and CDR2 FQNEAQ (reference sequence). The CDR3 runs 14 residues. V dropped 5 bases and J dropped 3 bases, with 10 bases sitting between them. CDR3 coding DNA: TGTGCCAGCAGCCTCGGGTTATCTAATGAAAAACTGTTTTTT. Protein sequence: CASSLGLSNEKLFF.

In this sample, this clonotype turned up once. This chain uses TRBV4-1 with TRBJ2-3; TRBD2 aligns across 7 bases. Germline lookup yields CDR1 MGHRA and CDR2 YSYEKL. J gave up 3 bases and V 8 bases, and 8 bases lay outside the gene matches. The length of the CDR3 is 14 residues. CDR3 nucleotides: TGCGCCAGCGTGGCGGGGGAGGGTACAGATACGCAGTATTTT. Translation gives CASVAGEGTDTQYF.

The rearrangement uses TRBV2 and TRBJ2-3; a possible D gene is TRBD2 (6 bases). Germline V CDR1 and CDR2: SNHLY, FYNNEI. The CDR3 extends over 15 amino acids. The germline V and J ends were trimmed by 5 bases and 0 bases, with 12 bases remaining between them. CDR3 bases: TGTGCCAGCAGTTTGGAGGGTTCTAGCACAGATACGCAGTATTTT. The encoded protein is CASSLEGSSTDTQYF.

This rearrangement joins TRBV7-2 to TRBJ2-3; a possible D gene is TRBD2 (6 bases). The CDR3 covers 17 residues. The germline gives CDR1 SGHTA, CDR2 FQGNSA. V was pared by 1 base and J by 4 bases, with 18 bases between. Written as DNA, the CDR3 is TGTGCCAGCAGCTTAGGAGGTCGGCAGGGCGGGGCAGATACGCAGTATTTT. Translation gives CASSLGGRQGGADTQYF.

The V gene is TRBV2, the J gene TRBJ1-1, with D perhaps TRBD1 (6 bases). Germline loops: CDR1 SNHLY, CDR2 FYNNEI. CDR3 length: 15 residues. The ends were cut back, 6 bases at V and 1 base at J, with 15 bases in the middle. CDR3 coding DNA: TGTGCCAGCAGCTTACAGGGTCCGGGGAACACTGAAGCTTTCTTT. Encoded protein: CASSLQGPGNTEAFF.

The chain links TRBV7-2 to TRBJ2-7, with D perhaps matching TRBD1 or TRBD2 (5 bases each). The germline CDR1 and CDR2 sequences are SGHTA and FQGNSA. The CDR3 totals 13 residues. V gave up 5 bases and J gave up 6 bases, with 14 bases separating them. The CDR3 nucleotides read TGTGCCAGCAGCCTCGGGACCAGCATCGAGCAGTACTTC. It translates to CASSLGTSIEQYF.